The 13 T cell receptor beta chains listed next were all sequenced from one sample in a study of cytomegalovirus exposure and HLA in healthy donors. The PCR employed 60 Vbeta primers together with 13 Jbeta primers. The assay was immunoSEQ multiplex PCR, and TCRdb's table has in-frame clones only and misses some. The data show about 200,000 clones, around 73% seen once. Material: PBMCs. The receptors were sampled from a male donor in good health and CMV-seronegative.

J is TRBJ2-7 and V is TRBV18, with D maybe TRBD1 (6 bases). Germline values: CDR1 KGHSH, CDR2 LQKENI. V lost 4 bases and J lost 2, with 12 bases in between. The CDR3 length is 14 residues. The CDR3 coding sequence is TGTGCCAGCTCACACGGGACACTTGCCTACGAGCAGTACTTC. This gives the protein CASSHGTLAYEQYF. Full variable domain (outside the CDR3, taken from reference TRBV18 and TRBJ2-7): NAGVMQNPRHLVRRRGQEARLRCSPMKGHSHVYWYRQLPEEGLKFMVYLQKENIIDESGMPKERFSAEFPKEGPSILRIQQVVRGDSAAYFCASSHGTLAYEQYFGPGTRLTVT.

This clone has just one count. The rearrangement joins TRBV19 to TRBJ1-2, with 9 bases aligning to TRBD1. The length of the CDR3 is 13 residues. Losses at the gene ends were 5 bases for V and 3 bases for J; bases not matched to a gene: 1. Looked up from germline, CDR1 is LNHDA and CDR2 is SQIVND (reference sequence). The CDR3 here is CASSWTGDYGYTF. The CDR3 bases are TGTGCCAGTAGTTGGACAGGGGACTATGGCTACACCTTC.

This clone was recorded only once. V usage is TRBV14 and J usage is TRBJ2-5; perhaps TRBD1 as D (5 bases). The CDR3 length is 16 residues. Trimming took off 2 bases at V and 6 bases at J, with 19 bases between the two ends. CDR1 SGHDN and CDR2 FVKESK come from the germline V gene. CDR3 sequence: CASSQPQAGKRKTQYF. CDR3 nucleotide sequence: TGTGCCAGCAGCCAACCACAGGCAGGGAAAAGGAAGACCCAGTACTTC.

The V gene is TRBV10-2, the J gene TRBJ2-5; 14 bases are shared with TRBD2. The J call is doubtful: the DNA matches TRBJ2-7 better. The CDR3 is 16 residues long. Germline assignment: CDR1 WSHSY and CDR2 SAAADI. The DNA of the CDR3 is TGCGCCAGCGGGGGACTAGCGGGAGCCCTAGTTTACGAGCAGTACTTC. This translates into CASGGLAGALVYEQYF.

The V gene is TRBV11-2, the J gene TRBJ1-2, with TRBD1 as a possible D gene (6 bases). CDR3 length: 14 amino acids. V lost 5 bases and J 6 bases, leaving 16 bases between the germline ends. Germline assignment: CDR1 SGHAT and CDR2 FQNNGV. DNA of the CDR3: TGTGCCAGCAGCGATACCGGGACAACTGATGGCTACACCTTC. It specifies CASSDTGTTDGYTF.

CDR3 in DNA: TGTGCCACCAGCAGAGCCTTAGGCGACAAGGCCAAGTTGGGCTACACCTTC. This encodes CATSRALGDKAKLGYTF. The chain couples TRBV15 to TRBJ1-2; no reliable D call. The germline V and J ends were trimmed by 1 base and 8 bases, with 23 bases remaining between them. Germline loops: CDR1 LNHNV, CDR2 YYDKDF (reference sequence). This CDR3 is 17 amino acids long.

V is TRBV28 and J is TRBJ1-2; no firm D call. V dropped 5 bases and J dropped 4 bases, with 14 bases sitting between them. The germline V gene has CDR1 MDHEN and CDR2 SYDVKM. This CDR3 is 14 amino acids long. CDR3 DNA: TGTGCCAGCAGTCTGATCGGGGAGTCCTATGGCTACACCTTC. It encodes CASSLIGESYGYTF.

The chain recombines TRBV9 with TRBJ1-2, with 8 bases identical to TRBD1. The V gene's germline CDR1 is SGDLS and CDR2 YYNGEE. This CDR3 region has 16 residues. The trim removed 2 bases at V and 2 bases at J, leaving 8 bases unmatched. The CDR3 sequence: CASSVLRTGTNYGYTF. The CDR3, as DNA: TGTGCCAGCAGCGTTTTACGGACAGGGACCAACTATGGCTACACCTTC.

The rearrangement uses TRBV27 and TRBJ1-2; weak D call: TRBD1 (6 bases). This CDR3 is 14 amino acids long. CDR1 and CDR2 (germline): MNHEY, SMNVEV (reference sequence). Trimming took 3 bases from V and 9 from J, leaving 17 bases between them. Here the CDR3 reads CASSFAPRTDSYTF. The CDR3 nucleotides are TGTGCCAGCAGTTTCGCCCCCAGGACAGATAGCTACACCTTC.

Only a few counts were recorded for this clone. This rearrangement joins TRBV11-2 to TRBJ1-4, with a possible D match to TRBD1 (5 bases). Deletions cut 1 base from V and 3 bases from J, with 9 bases between. The CDR3 covers 15 residues. Per the germline V gene, CDR1 is SGHAT and CDR2 is FQNNGV. The chain's CDR3 is CASSLVRGANEKLFF. CDR3 coding DNA: TGTGCCAGCAGCTTAGTACGGGGGGCTAATGAAAAACTGTTTTTT.

The CDR3 loop reads CASSSLTSSEQFF. The CDR3 DNA is TGCGCCAGCAGCTCGCTGACTAGCAGTGAGCAGTTCTTC. The gene calls are TRBV5-1 and TRBJ2-1; TRBD2 matches at 7 bases. This CDR3 has 13 amino acids. V trimming: 3 bases; J trimming: 9 bases; junction bases outside the gene matches: 6. The V gene's germline CDR1 is SGHRS and CDR2 YFSETQ.

For this clone: Germline is not matched at one junction end, which may reflect a read error. This chain connects TRBV7-7 to TRBJ2-5, with 8 bases matching TRBD1. This CDR3 contains 15 residues. Germline CDR1 is SSHAT and CDR2 is FNYEAQ (reference sequence). The CDR3 spells CASSSNAGTGETQYF. CDR3 coding DNA: TGTGCTAGCAGCTCGAATGCCGGGACAGGAGAGACCCAGTACTTC.

The chain employs TRBV4-1 and TRBJ2-7; TRBD2 agrees at 13 bases. Germline values: CDR1 MGHRA, CDR2 YSYEKL. This CDR3 spans 17 amino acids. After removal of 0 bases from V and 5 bases from J, the junction contained 7 bases not matched to a gene. The CDR3 DNA is TGCGCCAGCAGCCAAGATCTAGGAACTAGCGGGAGGGACGAGCAGTACTTC. Amino acid sequence: CASSQDLGTSGRDEQYF.